This T cell receptor (beta chain) emerged from a study of T cells in localized non-small cell lung cancer. Clones were sequenced by immunoSEQ multiplex PCR, and TCRdb holds only the in-frame ones, with some missing. The table has around 990 clones, 20% to 30% seen once. Study results and caveats: Elevated blood T cell density was associated with longer overall survival. T cell clonality was highest in uninvolved adjacent lung, above tumor. Sequencing covered just one tumor region, so heterogeneity cannot be ruled out.

Only a few counts were recorded for this clone. The antigen remains unidentified. V lost 2 bases, J lost 7 bases, and 14 bases lay in between. The germline V gene encodes CDR1 GTSNPN and CDR2 SVGIG (reference sequence). The CDR3 is 13 residues long. This specimen consisted of lung tumor tissue, obtained before any cancer treatment. The chain links TRBV30 to TRBJ1-1, with D uncertain. This TCR was sampled from a male donor at least 60 years old with stage III squamous cell lung carcinoma. Written as DNA, the CDR3 is TGTGCCTGGAGTCCAACGGACCGGGTTGAAGCTTTCTTT. This codes for CAWSPTDRVEAFF.